The 30 T cell receptor beta chains presented below share a single source sample, sequenced in a study of T cell responses to AZD1222 COVID-19 vaccine. Produced via immunoSEQ multiplex PCR; TCRdb's table is partial and in-frame only. The sample contains about 100,000 clones, approximately 91% of which appear only once. The sequencing used peripheral blood, collected on day 0 of AZD1222 vaccination. The receptor set was obtained from an adult in good health.

The chain carries TRBV19 and TRBJ1-4; D unresolved. The CDR3 runs to 18 residues. Germline V gives CDR1 LNHDA, CDR2 SQIVND (reference sequence). With 1 base removed from V and 0 bases from J, the gap between germline ends came to 15 bases. The CDR3, as DNA: TGTGCCAGTAGTATAGCCAATGGAATTTTAGCAACTAATGAAAAACTGTTTTTT. Translated: CASSIANGILATNEKLFF.

J is TRBJ2-3 and V is TRBV29-1; perhaps TRBD2 as D (6 bases). This CDR3 region has 14 residues. CDR1 and CDR2 from the germline V gene are SQVTM and ANQGSEA. V lost 4 bases and J lost 1, with 12 bases in between. The CDR3 DNA follows: TGCAGCGTTGCCGGGGGTAGCGGCACAGATACGCAGTATTTT. Translation: CSVAGGSGTDTQYF.

This rearrangement joins TRBV7-9 to TRBJ1-1; the D gene is possibly TRBD1 (5 bases). CDR3 length: 14 amino acids. Germline V gene sequence: CDR1 SEHNR, CDR2 FQNEAQ (reference sequence). V lost 5 bases and J lost 10, with 20 bases in between. CDR3 protein: CASSGPPTGNVAFF. DNA of the CDR3: TGTGCCAGCAGCGGCCCCCCAACAGGTAACGTAGCTTTCTTT.

J is TRBJ1-5 and V is TRBV28; no clear D. Per germline, CDR1 MDHEN and CDR2 SYDVKM. This CDR3 spans 14 amino acids. V was cut by 7 bases and J by 3 bases, with 13 bases left in between. CDR3 residues: CASMESSHNQPQHF. The DNA of the CDR3 is TGTGCCAGCATGGAGAGTAGTCACAATCAGCCCCAGCATTTT.

The DNA for the CDR3 is TGTGCCAGCAGTTACAGGGCTCAGCAGCCCCAGCATTTT. This gives the protein CASSYRAQQPQHF. The V and J genes are TRBV27 and TRBJ1-5; D may be TRBD1 (6 bases). With 4 bases removed from V and 7 bases from J, the gap between germline ends came to 11 bases. CDR3 length: 13 residues. Germline assignment: CDR1 MNHEY and CDR2 SMNVEV (reference sequence).

The rearrangement uses TRBV7-9 and TRBJ1-1; D is perhaps TRBD1 (6 bases). Germline-derived CDR1 and CDR2 are SEHNR and FQNEAQ (reference sequence). CDR3 length: 16 residues. V gave up 5 bases and J gave up 3 bases, with 19 bases separating them. The CDR3: CASSPGRGGRDTEAFF. The CDR3 DNA reads as TGTGCCAGCAGCCCCGGTCGGGGGGGCCGGGACACTGAAGCTTTCTTT.

The CDR3 DNA sequence: TGCAGCGTTGGGACTAGCGGGGGCCCAGGCGATACGCAGTATTTT. It yields the protein CSVGTSGGPGDTQYF. V usage is TRBV29-1 and J usage is TRBJ2-3, with TRBD2 matching over 13 bases. The V and J ends lost 4 bases and 6 bases, in that order; junction bases with no gene match: 7. Germline CDR1 and CDR2: SQVTM and ANQGSEA. This CDR3 is built from 15 residues.

This chain links TRBV7-8 with TRBJ2-1; no definite D call. CDR1 is SGHVS, CDR2 FQNEAQ, per germline. The CDR3 covers 15 residues. The V gene lost 1 base and the J gene lost 0 bases, with 7 bases spanning the gap. The DNA for the CDR3 is TGTGCCAGCAGCTTAGACGGTAACTCCTACAATGAGCAGTTCTTC. Protein sequence: CASSLDGNSYNEQFF.

Worth noting for this clone: Other nucleotide sequences in the sample specify the same CDR3. The rearrangement uses TRBV30 and TRBJ2-7; D ambiguous. V lost 3 bases and J lost 2, with 5 bases in between. Germline V lookup: CDR1 GTSNPN, CDR2 SVGIG (reference sequence). The CDR3 covers 11 residues. Here the CDR3 reads CAWRSAYEQYF. Written as DNA, the CDR3 is TGTGCCTGGAGAAGCGCCTACGAGCAGTACTTC.

J is TRBJ1-1 and V is TRBV6-5, with 9 bases matching TRBD1. The CDR3 is 13 residues long. Germline V CDR1 and CDR2: MNHEY, SVGAGI. V was clipped by 8 bases and J by 0 bases; unmatched bases: 1. The CDR3: CASGTGMNTEAFF. In DNA, the CDR3 is TGTGCCAGCGGGACAGGGATGAACACTGAAGCTTTCTTT.

The rearrangement links TRBV27 to TRBJ2-3; D remains ambiguous. Germline loops: CDR1 MNHEY, CDR2 SMNVEV (reference sequence). Deletions cut 4 bases from V and 12 bases from J, with 23 bases between. The CDR3 is 15 amino acids. This CDR3 is CASSSPPLGVSEQYF. The CDR3 nucleotides are TGTGCCAGCAGTTCACCACCCCTCGGAGTGAGTGAACAGTATTTT.

This clone was found once. The rearrangement uses TRBV5-1 and TRBJ2-5; TRBD2 is a possible D gene (5 bases). The CDR3 runs to 11 residues. V shed 2 bases and J shed 7 bases, with 6 bases lying between them. Germline CDR1 is SGHRS and CDR2 is YFSETQ. The CDR3 sequence: CASSFGVTQYF. The CDR3 DNA is TGCGCCAGCAGCTTCGGGGTGACCCAGTACTTC.

For this clone: Other DNA variants within this sample encode the same CDR3. The chain couples TRBV19 to TRBJ1-2, with D unclear. CDR3 size: 14 residues. Germline loops: CDR1 LNHDA, CDR2 SQIVND (reference sequence). Trimming left V 2 bases short and J 1 base short, with 8 bases between. CDR3 in amino acids: CASSISTDNYGYTF. CDR3 in DNA: TGTGCCAGTAGTATAAGTACAGATAACTATGGCTACACCTTC.

Only one count was recorded for this clone. This sequence joins TRBV30 and TRBJ2-1; no definite D call. The V gene lost 0 bases and the J gene lost 5 bases, with 8 bases spanning the gap. The CDR3 extends over 13 amino acids. The germline gives CDR1 GTSNPN, CDR2 SVGIG (reference sequence). For the CDR3, the DNA is TGTGCCTGGAGTGTACAGTCCGACAATGAGCAGTTCTTC. Translation: CAWSVQSDNEQFF.

The chain joins TRBV12-3 or TRBV12-4 to TRBJ1-6, with D maybe TRBD1 (5 bases). This CDR3 has 13 residues. V shed 6 bases and J shed 12 bases, with 15 bases lying between them. The CDR3 DNA sequence: TGTGCCAGCAGCCCGACAGATGGGGTACCCCTCCACTTT. Translation gives CASSPTDGVPLHF.

The chain recombines TRBV3-1 (or the pseudogene TRBV3-2) with TRBJ2-3; D unresolved. The germline V gene has CDR1 LGHDT and CDR2 YNNKEL (reference sequence). The CDR3 extends over 15 amino acids. V was shortened by 2 bases and J by 4 bases, with 13 bases between the two germline ends. The chain's CDR3 is CASSQNQLVSDTQYF. The CDR3 region has the DNA TGTGCCAGCAGCCAAAACCAGCTTGTCTCAGATACGCAGTATTTT.

The chain carries TRBV6-5 and TRBJ1-2, with 9 bases matching TRBD1. The ends lost 6 bases at V and 2 bases at J; junction bases unmatched: 4. The CDR3 covers 14 residues. The germline V gene encodes CDR1 MNHEY and CDR2 SVGAGI. The CDR3 region has the DNA TGTGCCAGCAGGCCCGGGACAGGGAACTATGGCTACACCTTC. It yields the protein CASRPGTGNYGYTF.

The chain joins TRBV7-6 to TRBJ2-2; either TRBD1 or TRBD2 may supply D (7 bases each). The germline V and J ends were trimmed by 5 bases and 6 bases, with 19 bases remaining between them. The CDR3 totals 16 residues. Per germline, CDR1 SGHVS and CDR2 FNYEAQ. CDR3: CASSNPSTGRAGELFF. Written as DNA, the CDR3 is TGTGCCAGCAGCAACCCTTCGACAGGGAGGGCCGGGGAGCTGTTTTTT.

The genes are TRBV25-1 and TRBJ2-2, with D possibly being TRBD2 (6 bases). CDR1 is MGHDK and CDR2 is SYGVNS in the germline V gene. V dropped 1 base and J dropped 1 base, with 13 bases sitting between them. There are 17 residues in the CDR3. The CDR3 nucleotides read TGTGCCAGCAGTGAATCCCGGGACTTTCTGAACACCGGGGAGCTGTTTTTT. Translation: CASSESRDFLNTGELFF.

The gene calls are TRBV4-2 and TRBJ1-5; the D gene is possibly TRBD1 (5 bases). The CDR3 runs to 16 residues. Trimming removed 2 bases at V and 1 base at J, with 12 bases between. CDR1 LGHNA and CDR2 YNFKEQ come from the germline V gene. In DNA, the CDR3 is TGTGCCAGCAGCCAAAGCTGGGGGGACAGCAATCAGCCCCAGCATTTT. Residues: CASSQSWGDSNQPQHF.

This chain joins TRBV3-1 (or the pseudogene TRBV3-2) and TRBJ1-6, with D hard to call. The CDR3 spans 15 residues. V dropped 1 base and J dropped 5 bases, with 9 bases sitting between them. CDR1 and CDR2 (germline): LGHDT, YNNKEL (reference sequence). The CDR3 is CASSQVLLNNSPLHF. The CDR3 DNA reads as TGTGCCAGCAGCCAAGTGCTCCTCAATAATTCACCCCTCCACTTT.

This chain connects TRBV12-5 to TRBJ2-5, with TRBD1 identical over 10 bases. Trimming removed 6 bases from V and 7 bases from J; junction bases left unmatched: 8. The germline V gene has CDR1 LGHNT and CDR2 FRNRAP. The CDR3 spans 14 residues. The chain's CDR3 is CASGEGQGSRTQYF. The CDR3 DNA reads as TGTGCTAGTGGAGAGGGACAGGGGAGTCGGACCCAGTACTTC.

The chain uses TRBV4-1 and TRBJ2-2, with 16 nucleotides matching TRBD2. Germline trimming cut 1 base from V and 6 bases from J; bases unmatched to any gene: 8. CDR1 is MGHRA and CDR2 is YSYEKL in the germline V gene. There are 19 residues in the CDR3. CDR3: CASSQVGPGLAGGSGELFF. The CDR3, as DNA: TGCGCCAGCAGCCAAGTAGGGCCGGGACTAGCGGGGGGGTCCGGGGAGCTGTTTTTT.

V is TRBV6-7 and J is TRBJ2-3; D not resolved. TRBV6-7 is designated an ORF whose function remains uncertain. V lost 7 bases and J lost 4, with 18 bases in between. The CDR3 is 15 amino acids. CDR3 nucleotide sequence: TGTGCCAGCATGGATCTAGAACTTCGGGCAGATACGCAGTATTTT. It specifies CASMDLELRADTQYF.

This clone appeared a single time. The chain has TRBV19 and TRBJ2-2; TRBD2 agrees at 8 bases. The V segment lost 7 bases and the J segment 6 bases; nucleotides outside the gene matches: 13. From germline, CDR1 is LNHDA and CDR2 SQIVND (reference sequence). This CDR3 is 16 amino acids long. CDR3 sequence (DNA): TGTGCCAGTACCCCGGGACTAGTTTCCTTCCCCGGGGAGCTGTTTTTT. Translated, it gives CASTPGLVSFPGELFF.

CDR3 protein: CASSPRGQNTEAFF. The CDR3 coding sequence is TGTGCCAGCTCACCACGGGGTCAGAACACTGAAGCTTTCTTT. The rearrangement links TRBV18 to TRBJ1-1, with D unclear. V lost 1 base to trimming and J lost 1 base, with 7 bases between them. Germline loops: CDR1 KGHSH, CDR2 LQKENI. The CDR3 sequence is 14 residues long.

The V gene is TRBV2, the J gene TRBJ2-2; 7 nucleotides line up with TRBD2. Germline V gene sequence: CDR1 SNHLY, CDR2 FYNNEI. Germline trimming cut 2 bases from V and 6 bases from J; bases unmatched to any gene: 6. CDR3 length: 15 amino acids. This CDR3 is CASSESAGAAGELFF. For the CDR3, the DNA is TGTGCCAGCAGTGAATCCGCGGGAGCAGCCGGGGAGCTGTTTTTT.

The genes are TRBV6-6 and TRBJ1-1; possible D gene TRBD1, 6 bases. There are 15 residues in the CDR3. V lost 2 bases and J 1 base, leaving 11 bases between the germline ends. Germline assignment: CDR1 MNHNY and CDR2 SVGAGI (reference sequence). This CDR3 is CASSYHQTGNTEAFF. In DNA, the CDR3 is TGTGCCAGCAGTTACCACCAGACAGGGAACACTGAAGCTTTCTTT.

This clone was picked up a small number of times. The genes are TRBV19 and TRBJ2-3, with 12 bases fitting TRBD2. Germline V lookup: CDR1 LNHDA, CDR2 SQIVND (reference sequence). The CDR3 is 13 residues long. With V trimmed by 6 bases and J by 7 bases, 2 bases remained unmatched. The CDR3 sequence: CASRTSGSHTQYF. The CDR3 coding sequence is TGTGCCAGTAGGACTAGCGGGAGCCATACGCAGTATTTT.

This chain joins TRBV12-3 or TRBV12-4 and TRBJ1-2; D is possibly TRBD1 (6 bases). Trimming pared 5 bases from V and 6 bases from J, leaving 10 bases between. The CDR3 is 12 residues long. The CDR3 here is CASSEQGNGYTF. The CDR3 bases are TGTGCCAGCAGTGAACAGGGAAATGGCTACACCTTC.